This T cell receptor (beta chain) is drawn from a study of PD-1 blockade in mismatch repair-deficient tumors. Some clones are missing from TCRdb's copy, which holds only in-frame ones; the method was immunoSEQ multiplex PCR. The sample consists of fewer than 25,000 clones, over 70% of them appearing once. After removal of 6 bases from V and 4 bases from J, the junction contained 7 bases not matched to a gene. Germline V lookup: CDR1 SGHTA, CDR2 FQGNSA. The CDR3 loop spans 15 amino acids. The receptor was derived from an adult with mismatch repair-deficient cancer. The genes are TRBV7-2 and TRBJ2-1; 9 bases fit TRBD2. Source: PBMCs, taken 52 weeks after starting pembrolizumab. The CDR3 region is CASSYSGGFYNEQFF. The CDR3 DNA sequence: TGTGCCAGCAGTTATAGCGGGGGCTTTTACAATGAGCAGTTCTTC.